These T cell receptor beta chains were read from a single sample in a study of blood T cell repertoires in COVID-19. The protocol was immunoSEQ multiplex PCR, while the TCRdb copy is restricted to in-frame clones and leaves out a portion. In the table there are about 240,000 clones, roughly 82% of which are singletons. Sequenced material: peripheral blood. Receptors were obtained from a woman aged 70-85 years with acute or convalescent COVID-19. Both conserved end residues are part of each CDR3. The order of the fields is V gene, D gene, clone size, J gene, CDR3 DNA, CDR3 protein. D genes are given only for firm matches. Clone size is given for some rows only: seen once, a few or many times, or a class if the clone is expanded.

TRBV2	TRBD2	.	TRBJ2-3	TGTGCCAGCAAATTAGGGGAGGGGACAGATACGCAGTATTTT	CASKLGEGTDTQYF
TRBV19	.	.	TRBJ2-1	TGTGCCAGTAGTATTGGACAGACGATTTACAATGAGCAGTTCTTC	CASSIGQTIYNEQFF
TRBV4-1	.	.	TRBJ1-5	TGCGCCAGCAGCCAAGAGACAGTGAAGAGCAATCAGCCCCAGCATTTT	CASSQETVKSNQPQHF
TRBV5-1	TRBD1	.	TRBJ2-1	TGCGCCAGCAGCCAAACGGGACAGGGGGCGTGGGTGCAGTTCTTC	CASSQTGQGAWVQFF
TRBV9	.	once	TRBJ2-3	TGTGCCAGCAGCGTCTCCAGCGGGACAGATACGCAGTATTTT	CASSVSSGTDTQYF
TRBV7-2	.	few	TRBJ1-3	TGTGCCAGCAGCCCATCCCCATCGACAGTTACTGGAAACACCATATATTTT	CASSPSPSTVTGNTIYF
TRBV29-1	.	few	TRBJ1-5	TGCAGCGTTGTTTCAGGCAATCAGCCCCAGCATTTT	CSVVSGNQPQHF
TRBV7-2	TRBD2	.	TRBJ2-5	TGTGCCAGCAGCACGAGCGGGGGGGCGGAGACCCAGTACTTC	CASSTSGGAETQYF
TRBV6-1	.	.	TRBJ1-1	TGTGCCAGCAGTGACACGGGCGGGGGGCGGACTGAAGCTTTCTTT	CASSDTGGGRTEAFF
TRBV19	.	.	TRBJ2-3	TGTGCCAGTAGTATCCACTCAGGATCTAGCACAGATACGCAGTATTTT	CASSIHSGSSTDTQYF
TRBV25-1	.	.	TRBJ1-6	TGTGCCAGCAGTCCTCTCGGGGGGGCGAACTCACCCCTCCACTTT	CASSPLGGANSPLHF
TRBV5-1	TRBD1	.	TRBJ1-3	TGCGCCAGCAGCCAGGGACAGGGGGAATCATCTGGAAACACCATATATTTT	CASSQGQGESSGNTIYF
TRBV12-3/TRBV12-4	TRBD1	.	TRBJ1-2	TGTGCCAGCAGTTTAGCGCGAGGGGGCGGCTACACCTTC	CASSLARGGGYTF
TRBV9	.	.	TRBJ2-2	TGTGCCAGCAGCGTAGGGGGACTTAACACCGGGGAGCTGTTTTTT	CASSVGGLNTGELFF
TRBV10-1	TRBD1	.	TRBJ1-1	TGCGCCAGCAGTGGGGACAGACGCACTGAAGCTTTCTTT	CASSGDRRTEAFF
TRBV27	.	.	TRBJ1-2	TGTGCCAGCAGTGGATCAAGGGGCCTCGGTGGCTACACCTTC	CASSGSRGLGGYTF
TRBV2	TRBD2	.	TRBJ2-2	TGTGCCAGCAGTGAAGGGCTAGCGGGGTGGCTTTCGAACACCGGGGAGCTGTTTTTT	CASSEGLAGWLSNTGELFF
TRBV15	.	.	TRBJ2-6	TGTGCCACCAGCCCGCGACAGTCTGGGGCCAACGTCCTGACTTTC	CATSPRQSGANVLTF
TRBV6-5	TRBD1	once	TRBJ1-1	TGTGCCAGCAGTTACTCCGGACAGGGGAACACTGAAGCTTTCTTT	CASSYSGQGNTEAFF
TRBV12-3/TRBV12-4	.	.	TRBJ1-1	TGTGCCAGCATTAAAACAGGGAACGCTGAAGCTTTCTTT	CASIKTGNAEAFF
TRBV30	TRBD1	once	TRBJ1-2	TGTGCCTGGAGTACAGGGGGCGGCTATGGCTACACCTTC	CAWSTGGGYGYTF
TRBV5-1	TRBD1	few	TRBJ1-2	TGCGCCAGCAGCTTGGAGGGGACAGGAGCAGGCTATGGCTACACCTTC	CASSLEGTGAGYGYTF
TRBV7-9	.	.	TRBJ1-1	TGTGCCAGCAGCCCCCGGGACAATATGAACACTGAAGCTTTCTTT	CASSPRDNMNTEAFF